This T cell receptor beta chain derives from a study of CD8+ T cells in alopecia areata. At the level of the study: The drug, tofacitinib, lasted 6 to 18 months, followed by 6 months off drug.

This clone was recorded only once. Its antigen is undetermined. Treatment defined: oral pan-JAK inhibitor, 5-10 mg twice daily. RNA was extracted and reverse transcribed into cDNA as the sequencing template. Generated by immunoSEQ multiplex PCR, the TCRdb table keeps only in-frame clones and is missing some. The sample has approximately 43,000 clones, approximately 65% seen once. The study, taken as a whole, reports: During tofacitinib treatment, many expanded lesional clones remained in scalp and blood. Normal skin's resident alphabeta T cells are also sequenced in scalp samples. Because of a solitary nonresponder, the connection of baseline CD8+ expansion to response stays uncertain.

V shed 4 bases and J shed 3 bases, with 13 bases lying between them. CDR1 is SEHNR, CDR2 FQNEAQ, per germline (reference sequence). The CDR3 spans 14 residues. The chain couples TRBV7-9 to TRBJ2-7; D not certain. The specimen was CD8+ T cells sorted from blood, collected at week 4, from a patient treated with tofacitinib. This clonotype was obtained from a human donor with alopecia areata. The CDR3 is CASSSEMDVYEQYF. For the CDR3, the DNA is TGTGCCAGCAGCTCAGAGATGGACGTCTACGAGCAGTACTTC.